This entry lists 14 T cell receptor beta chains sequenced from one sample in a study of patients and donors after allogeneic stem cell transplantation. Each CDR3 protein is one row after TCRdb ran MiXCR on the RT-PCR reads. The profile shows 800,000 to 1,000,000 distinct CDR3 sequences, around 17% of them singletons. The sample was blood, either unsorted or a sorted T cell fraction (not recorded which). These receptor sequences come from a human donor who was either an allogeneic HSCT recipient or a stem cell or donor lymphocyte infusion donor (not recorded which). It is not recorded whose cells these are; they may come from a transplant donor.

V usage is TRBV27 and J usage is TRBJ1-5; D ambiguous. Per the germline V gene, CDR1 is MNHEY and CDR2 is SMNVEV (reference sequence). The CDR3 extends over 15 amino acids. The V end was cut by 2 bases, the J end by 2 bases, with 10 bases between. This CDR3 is CASSLSGLGNQPQHF. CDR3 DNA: TGTGCCAGCAGTTTAAGTGGACTCGGCAATCAGCCCCAGCATTTT.

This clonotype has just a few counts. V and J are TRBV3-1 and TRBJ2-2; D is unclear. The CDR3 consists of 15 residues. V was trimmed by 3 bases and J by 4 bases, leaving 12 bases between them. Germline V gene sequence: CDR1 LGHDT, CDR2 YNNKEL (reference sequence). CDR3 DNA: TGTGCCAGCAGCCAGAAGGTGTCCCCCACCGGGGAGCTGTTTTTT. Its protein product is CASSQKVSPTGELFF.

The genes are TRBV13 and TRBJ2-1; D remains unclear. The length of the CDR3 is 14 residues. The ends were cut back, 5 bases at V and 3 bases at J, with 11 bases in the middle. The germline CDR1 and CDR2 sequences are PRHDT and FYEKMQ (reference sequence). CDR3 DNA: TGTGCCAGCAGCCGAGCCCTCAACTACAATGAGCAGTTCTTC. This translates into CASSRALNYNEQFF.

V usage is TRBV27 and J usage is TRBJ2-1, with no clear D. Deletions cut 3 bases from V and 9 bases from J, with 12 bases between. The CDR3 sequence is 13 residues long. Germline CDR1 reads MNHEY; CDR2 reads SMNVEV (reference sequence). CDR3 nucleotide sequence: TGTGCCAGCAGTTTTGACCCCCGATTTGAGCAGTTCTTC. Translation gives CASSFDPRFEQFF.

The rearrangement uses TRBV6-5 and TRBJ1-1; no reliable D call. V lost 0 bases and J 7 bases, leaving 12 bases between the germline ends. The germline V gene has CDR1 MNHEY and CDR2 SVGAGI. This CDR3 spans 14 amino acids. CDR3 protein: CASSYSGPEGEAFF. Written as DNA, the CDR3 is TGTGCCAGCAGTTACTCTGGGCCCGAAGGTGAAGCTTTCTTT.

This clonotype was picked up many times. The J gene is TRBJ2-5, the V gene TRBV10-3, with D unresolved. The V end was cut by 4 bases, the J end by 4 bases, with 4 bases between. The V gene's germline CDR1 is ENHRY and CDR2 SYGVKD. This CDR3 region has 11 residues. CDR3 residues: CAISVGETQYF. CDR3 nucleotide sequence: TGTGCCATCAGTGTCGGAGAGACCCAGTACTTC.

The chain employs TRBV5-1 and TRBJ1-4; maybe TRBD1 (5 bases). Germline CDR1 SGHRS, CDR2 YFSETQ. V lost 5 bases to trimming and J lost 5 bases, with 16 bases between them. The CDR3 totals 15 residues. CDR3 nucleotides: TGCGCCAGCAGAAAAGCCGGGACGAGGAATGAAAAACTGTTTTTT. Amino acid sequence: CASRKAGTRNEKLFF.

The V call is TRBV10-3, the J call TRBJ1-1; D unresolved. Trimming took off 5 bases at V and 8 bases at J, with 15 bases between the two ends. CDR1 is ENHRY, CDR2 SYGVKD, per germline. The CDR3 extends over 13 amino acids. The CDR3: CAISPSREGEAFF. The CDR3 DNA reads TGTGCCATCAGTCCCTCGAGAGAGGGAGAAGCTTTCTTT.

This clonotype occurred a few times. The CDR3 DNA reads TGTGCCAGCAGTTTAAATCCGAAAGGGGGCTACACCTTC. Protein product: CASSLNPKGGYTF. This chain links TRBV12-3 or TRBV12-4 with TRBJ1-2; D call uncertain. The V end was cut by 2 bases, the J end by 8 bases, with 12 bases between. The CDR3 has 13 residues.

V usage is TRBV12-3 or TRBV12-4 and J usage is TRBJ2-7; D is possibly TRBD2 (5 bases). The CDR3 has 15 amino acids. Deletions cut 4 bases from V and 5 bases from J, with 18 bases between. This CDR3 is CASSSPGRGMDEQYF. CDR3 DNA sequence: TGTGCCAGCAGTTCCCCTGGTAGAGGGATGGACGAGCAGTACTTC.

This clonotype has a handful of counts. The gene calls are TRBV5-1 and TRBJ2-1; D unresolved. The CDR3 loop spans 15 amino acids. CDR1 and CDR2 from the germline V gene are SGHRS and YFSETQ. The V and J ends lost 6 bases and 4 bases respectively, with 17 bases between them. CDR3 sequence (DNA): TGCGCCAGCACCCCCAATTCCTTTGCTTACAATGAGCAGTTCTTC. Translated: CASTPNSFAYNEQFF.

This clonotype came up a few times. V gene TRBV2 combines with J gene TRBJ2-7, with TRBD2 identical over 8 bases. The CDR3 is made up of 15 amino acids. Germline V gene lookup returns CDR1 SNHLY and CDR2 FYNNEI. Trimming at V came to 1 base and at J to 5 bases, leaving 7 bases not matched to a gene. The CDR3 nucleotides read TGTGCCAGCAGTGAAGATGCGGGAGGTGGCGACGAGCAGTACTTC. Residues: CASSEDAGGGDEQYF.

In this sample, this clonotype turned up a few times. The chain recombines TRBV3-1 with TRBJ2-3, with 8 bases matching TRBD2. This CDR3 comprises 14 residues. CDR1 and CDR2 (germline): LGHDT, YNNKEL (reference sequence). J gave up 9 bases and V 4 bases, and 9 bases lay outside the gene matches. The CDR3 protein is CASSPPGGGRTQYF. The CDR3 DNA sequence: TGTGCCAGCAGCCCTCCCGGCGGGGGGAGGACGCAGTATTTT.

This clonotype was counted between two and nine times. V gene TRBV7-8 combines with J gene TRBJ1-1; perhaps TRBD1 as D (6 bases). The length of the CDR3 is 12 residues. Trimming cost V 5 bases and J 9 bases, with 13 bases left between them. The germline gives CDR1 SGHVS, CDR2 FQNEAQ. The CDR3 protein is CASSPRTAKAFF. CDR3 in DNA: TGTGCCAGCAGCCCAAGGACAGCGAAAGCTTTCTTT.